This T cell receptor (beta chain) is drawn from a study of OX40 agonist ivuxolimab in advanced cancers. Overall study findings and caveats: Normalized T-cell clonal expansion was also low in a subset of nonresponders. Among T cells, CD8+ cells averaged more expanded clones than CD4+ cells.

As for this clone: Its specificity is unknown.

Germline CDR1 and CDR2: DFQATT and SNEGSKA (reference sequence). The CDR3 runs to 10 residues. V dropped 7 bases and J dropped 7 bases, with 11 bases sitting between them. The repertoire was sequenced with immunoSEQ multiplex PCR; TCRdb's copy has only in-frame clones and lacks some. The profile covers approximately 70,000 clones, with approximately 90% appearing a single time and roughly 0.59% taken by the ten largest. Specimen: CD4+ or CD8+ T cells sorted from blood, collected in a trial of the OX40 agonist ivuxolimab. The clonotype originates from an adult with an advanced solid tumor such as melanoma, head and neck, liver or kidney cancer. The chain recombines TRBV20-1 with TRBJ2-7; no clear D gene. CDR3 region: CSGIVGEQYF. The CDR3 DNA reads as TGCAGTGGAATTGTGGGGGAGCAGTACTTC.